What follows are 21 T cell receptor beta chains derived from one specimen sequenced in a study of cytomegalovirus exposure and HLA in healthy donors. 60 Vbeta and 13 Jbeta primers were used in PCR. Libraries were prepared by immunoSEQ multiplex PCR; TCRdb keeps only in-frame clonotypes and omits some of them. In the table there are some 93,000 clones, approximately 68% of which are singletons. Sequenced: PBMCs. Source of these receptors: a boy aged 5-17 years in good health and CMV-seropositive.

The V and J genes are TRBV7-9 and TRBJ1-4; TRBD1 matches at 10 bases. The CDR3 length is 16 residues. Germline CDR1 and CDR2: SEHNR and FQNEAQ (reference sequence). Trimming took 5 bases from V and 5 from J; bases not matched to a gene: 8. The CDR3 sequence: CASSPVPGQGNEKLFF. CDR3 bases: TGTGCCAGCAGCCCCGTCCCGGGACAGGGGAATGAAAAACTGTTTTTT.

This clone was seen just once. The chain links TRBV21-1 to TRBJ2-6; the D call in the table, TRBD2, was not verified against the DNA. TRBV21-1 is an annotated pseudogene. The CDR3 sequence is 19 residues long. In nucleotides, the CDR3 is TGTGCCAGCCGCCCTTTCTTTTTAATCTCGCGTCCTGGGGCCAACGTCCTGACTTTC. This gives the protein CASRPFFLISRPGANVLTF.

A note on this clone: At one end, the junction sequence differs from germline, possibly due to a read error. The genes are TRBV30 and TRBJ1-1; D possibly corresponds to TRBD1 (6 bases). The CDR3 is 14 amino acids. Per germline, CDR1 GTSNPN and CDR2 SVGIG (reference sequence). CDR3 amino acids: CAWNSPGADTGAFF. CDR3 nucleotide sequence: TGTGCCTGGAACTCTCCAGGGGCCGACACTGGAGCTTTCTTT. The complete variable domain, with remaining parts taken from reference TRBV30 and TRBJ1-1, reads SQTIHQWPATLVQPVGSPLSLECTVEGTSNPNLYWYRQAAGRGLQLLFYSVGIGQISSEVPQNLSASRPQDRQFILSSKKLLLSDSGFYLCAWNSPGADTGAFFGQGTRLTVV.

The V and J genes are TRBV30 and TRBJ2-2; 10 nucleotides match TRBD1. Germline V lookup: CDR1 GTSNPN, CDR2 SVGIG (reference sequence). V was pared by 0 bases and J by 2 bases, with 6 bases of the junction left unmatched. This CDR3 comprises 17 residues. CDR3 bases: TGTGCCTGGAGTGTTGTGACAGGGGGCATAAACACCGGGGAGCTGTTTTTT. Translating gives CAWSVVTGGINTGELFF.

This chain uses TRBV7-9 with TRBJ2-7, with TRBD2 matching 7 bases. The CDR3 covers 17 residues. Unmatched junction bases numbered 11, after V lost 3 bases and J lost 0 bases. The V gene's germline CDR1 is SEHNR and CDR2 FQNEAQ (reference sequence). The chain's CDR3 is CASSFPSGGMISYEQYF. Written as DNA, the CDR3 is TGTGCCAGCAGCTTCCCATCGGGGGGAATGATCTCCTACGAGCAGTACTTC.

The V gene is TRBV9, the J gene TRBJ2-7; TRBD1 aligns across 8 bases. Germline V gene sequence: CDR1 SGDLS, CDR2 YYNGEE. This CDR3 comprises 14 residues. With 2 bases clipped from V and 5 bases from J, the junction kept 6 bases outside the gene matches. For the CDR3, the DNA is TGTGCCAGCAGCGTTGGACAGGGATTCAACGAGCAGTACTTC. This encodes CASSVGQGFNEQYF.

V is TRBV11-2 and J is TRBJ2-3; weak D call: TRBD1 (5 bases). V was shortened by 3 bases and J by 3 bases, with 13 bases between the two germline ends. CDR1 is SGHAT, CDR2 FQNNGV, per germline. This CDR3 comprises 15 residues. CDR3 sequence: CASSFDAGSTDTQYF. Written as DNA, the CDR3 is TGTGCCAGCAGCTTTGATGCAGGGTCAACAGATACGCAGTATTTT. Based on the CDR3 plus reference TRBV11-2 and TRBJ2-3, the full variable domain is EAGVAQSPRYKIIEKRQSVAFWCNPISGHATLYWYQQILGQGPKLLIQFQNNGVVDDSQLPKDRFSAERLKGVDSTLKIQPAKLEDSAVYLCASSFDAGSTDTQYFGPGTRLTVL.

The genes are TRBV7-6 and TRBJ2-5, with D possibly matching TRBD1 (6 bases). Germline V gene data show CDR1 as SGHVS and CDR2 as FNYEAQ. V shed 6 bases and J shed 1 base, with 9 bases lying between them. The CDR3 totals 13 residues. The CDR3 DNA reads TGTGCCAGCAGGGGACACCTCCAAGAGACCCAGTACTTC. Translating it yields CASRGHLQETQYF.

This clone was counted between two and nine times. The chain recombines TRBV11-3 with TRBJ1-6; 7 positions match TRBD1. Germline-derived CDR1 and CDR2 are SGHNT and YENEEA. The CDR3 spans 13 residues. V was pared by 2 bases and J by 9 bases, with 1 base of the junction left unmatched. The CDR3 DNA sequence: TGTGCCAGCAGCTTATCAGGGGGTTCACCCCTCCACTTT. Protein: CASSLSGGSPLHF.

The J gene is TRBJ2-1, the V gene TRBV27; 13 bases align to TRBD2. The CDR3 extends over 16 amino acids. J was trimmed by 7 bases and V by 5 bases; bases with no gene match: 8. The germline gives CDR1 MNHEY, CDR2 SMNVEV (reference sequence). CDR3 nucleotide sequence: TGTGCCAGCAGTCCCCGGACTAGCGGGAGTGGGAATGAGCAGTTCTTC. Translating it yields CASSPRTSGSGNEQFF.

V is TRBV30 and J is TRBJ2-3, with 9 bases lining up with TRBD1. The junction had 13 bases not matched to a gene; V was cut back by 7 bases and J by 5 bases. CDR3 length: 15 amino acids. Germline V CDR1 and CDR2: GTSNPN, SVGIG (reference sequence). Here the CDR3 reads CASLPGQGIIDTQYF. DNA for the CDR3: TGTGCCTCCTTACCGGGACAGGGCATCATAGATACGCAGTATTTT.

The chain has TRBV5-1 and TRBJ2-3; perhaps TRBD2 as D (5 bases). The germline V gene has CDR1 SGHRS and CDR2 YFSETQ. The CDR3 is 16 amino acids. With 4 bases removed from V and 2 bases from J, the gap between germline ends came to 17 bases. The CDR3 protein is CASSPGLHPSTDTQYF. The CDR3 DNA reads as TGCGCCAGCAGCCCAGGACTCCATCCTTCCACAGATACGCAGTATTTT.

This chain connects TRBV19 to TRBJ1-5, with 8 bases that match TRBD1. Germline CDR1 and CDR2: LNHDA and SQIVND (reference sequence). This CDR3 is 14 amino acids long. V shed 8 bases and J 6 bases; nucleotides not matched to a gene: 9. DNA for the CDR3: TGTGCCAGTTCAGGACAGGGTTCTCGTCAGCCCCAGCATTTT. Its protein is CASSGQGSRQPQHF.

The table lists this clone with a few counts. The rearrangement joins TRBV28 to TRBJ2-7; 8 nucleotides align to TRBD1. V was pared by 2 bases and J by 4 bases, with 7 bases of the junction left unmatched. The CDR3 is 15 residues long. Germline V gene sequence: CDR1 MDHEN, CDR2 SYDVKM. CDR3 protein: CASSLPGQGLYEQYF. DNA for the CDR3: TGTGCCAGCAGTTTACCCGGACAGGGTCTATACGAGCAGTACTTC.

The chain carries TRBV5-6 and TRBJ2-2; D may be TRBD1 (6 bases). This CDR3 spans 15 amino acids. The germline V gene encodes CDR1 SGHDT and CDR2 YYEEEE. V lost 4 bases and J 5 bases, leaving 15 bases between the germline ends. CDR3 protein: CASSLRAGATGELFF. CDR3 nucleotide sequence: TGTGCCAGCAGCCTCCGGGCAGGGGCAACCGGGGAGCTGTTTTTT.

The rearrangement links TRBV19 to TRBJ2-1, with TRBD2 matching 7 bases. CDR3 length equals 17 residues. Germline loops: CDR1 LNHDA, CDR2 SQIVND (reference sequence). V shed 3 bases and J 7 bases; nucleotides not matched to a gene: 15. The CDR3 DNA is TGTGCCAGTAGTATGACCCGTGGTGGGAGGGCCGGTAATGAGCAGTTCTTC. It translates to CASSMTRGGRAGNEQFF.

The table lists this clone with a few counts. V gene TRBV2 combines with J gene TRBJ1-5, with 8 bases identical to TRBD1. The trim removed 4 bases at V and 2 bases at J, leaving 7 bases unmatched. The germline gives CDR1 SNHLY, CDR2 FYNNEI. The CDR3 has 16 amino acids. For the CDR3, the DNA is TGTGCCAGCAGTGTAGGGACAGGCGGGCGCAATCAGCCCCAGCATTTT. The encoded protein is CASSVGTGGRNQPQHF.

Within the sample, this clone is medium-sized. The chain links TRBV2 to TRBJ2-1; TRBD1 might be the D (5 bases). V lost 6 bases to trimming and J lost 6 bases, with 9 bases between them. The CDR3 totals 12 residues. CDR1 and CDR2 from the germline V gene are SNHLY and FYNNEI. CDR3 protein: CASSPDSNEQFF. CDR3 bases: TGTGCCAGCAGCCCCGACAGCAATGAGCAGTTCTTC. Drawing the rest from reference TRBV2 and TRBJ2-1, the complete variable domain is EPEVTQTPSHQVTQMGQEVILRCVPISNHLYFYWYRQILGQKVEFLVSFYNNEISEKSEIFDDQFSVERPDGSNFTLKIRSTKLEDSAMYFCASSPDSNEQFFGPGTRLTVL.

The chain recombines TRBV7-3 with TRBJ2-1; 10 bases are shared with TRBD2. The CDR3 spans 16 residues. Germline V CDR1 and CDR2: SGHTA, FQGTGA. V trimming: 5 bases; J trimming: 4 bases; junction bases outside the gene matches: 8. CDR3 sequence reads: CASSPELAGVYNEQFF. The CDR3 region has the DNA TGTGCCAGCAGCCCAGAGCTAGCGGGAGTGTACAATGAGCAGTTCTTC.

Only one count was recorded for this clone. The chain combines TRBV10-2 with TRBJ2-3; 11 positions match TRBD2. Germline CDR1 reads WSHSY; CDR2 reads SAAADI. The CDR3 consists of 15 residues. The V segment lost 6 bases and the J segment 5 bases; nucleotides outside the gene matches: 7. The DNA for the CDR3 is TGCGCCAGCAGAGATAGCGGGGGGGCCGTAGATACGCAGTATTTT. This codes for CASRDSGGAVDTQYF.

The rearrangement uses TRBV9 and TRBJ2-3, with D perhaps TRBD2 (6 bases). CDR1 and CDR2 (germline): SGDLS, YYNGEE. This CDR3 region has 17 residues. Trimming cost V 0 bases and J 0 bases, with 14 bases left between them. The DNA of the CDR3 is TGTGCCAGCAGCGTAGTGGGGGGACTGGCTAGCACAGATACGCAGTATTTT. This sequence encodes CASSVVGGLASTDTQYF. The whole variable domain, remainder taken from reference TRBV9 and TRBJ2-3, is DSGVTQTPKHLITATGQRVTLRCSPRSGDLSVYWYQQSLDQGLQFLIQYYNGEERAKGNILERFSAQQFPDLHSELNLSSLELGDSALYFCASSVVGGLASTDTQYFGPGTRLTVL.